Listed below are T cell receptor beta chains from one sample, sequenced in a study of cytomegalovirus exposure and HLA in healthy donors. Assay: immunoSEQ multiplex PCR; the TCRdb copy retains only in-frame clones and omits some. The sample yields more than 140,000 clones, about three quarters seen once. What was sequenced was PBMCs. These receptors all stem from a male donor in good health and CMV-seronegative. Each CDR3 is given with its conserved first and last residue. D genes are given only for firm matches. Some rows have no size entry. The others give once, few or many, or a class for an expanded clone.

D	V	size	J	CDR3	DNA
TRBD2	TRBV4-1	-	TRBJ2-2	CASSLLAGDTGELFF	TGCGCCAGCAGCCTCCTAGCGGGAGACACCGGGGAGCTGTTTTTT
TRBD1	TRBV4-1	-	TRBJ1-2	CASSQDLSMDRFRYTF	TGCGCCAGCAGCCAAGATTTATCCATGGACAGGTTTCGCTACACCTTC
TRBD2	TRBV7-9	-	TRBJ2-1	CASSLEGLAGGLEQFF	TGTGCCAGCAGCTTAGAAGGACTAGCGGGAGGGCTTGAGCAGTTCTTC
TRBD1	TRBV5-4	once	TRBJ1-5	CASSVGTGDQPQHF	TGTGCCAGCAGCGTGGGGACAGGGGATCAGCCCCAGCATTTT
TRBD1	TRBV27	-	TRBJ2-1	CASSLWAGQGIYNEQFF	TGTGCCAGCAGTTTATGGGCAGGACAGGGCATCTACAATGAGCAGTTCTTC
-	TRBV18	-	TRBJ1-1	CASSPRQFMNTEAFF	TGTGCCAGCTCACCAAGACAGTTTATGAACACTGAAGCTTTCTTT
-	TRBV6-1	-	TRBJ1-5	CASSEGSGFGQPQHF	TGTGCCAGCAGTGAAGGGTCAGGGTTCGGACAGCCCCAGCATTTT
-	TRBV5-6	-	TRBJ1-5	CASSLARGASYSNQPQHF	TGTGCCAGCAGCTTGGCTAGGGGCGCTTCATATAGCAATCAGCCCCAGCATTTT
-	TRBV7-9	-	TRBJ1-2	CSSSLRERFNYGYTF	TGTTCCAGCAGCTTACGGGAGAGGTTTAACTATGGCTACACCTTC
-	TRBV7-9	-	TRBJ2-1	CASSLGLASSYNEQFF	TGTGCCAGCAGCTTAGGTCTAGCGAGCTCCTACAATGAGCAGTTCTTC
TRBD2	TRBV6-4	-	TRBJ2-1	CASSLLAGGYNEQFF	TGTGCCAGCAGCCTCCTAGCGGGGGGGTACAATGAGCAGTTCTTC
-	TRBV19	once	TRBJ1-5	CASSIAGSNQPQHF	TGTGCCAGTAGTATTGCGGGAAGCAATCAGCCCCAGCATTTT
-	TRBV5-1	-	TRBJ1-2	CASSSGRGYGYTF	TGCGCCAGCAGCTCCGGACGGGGCTATGGCTACACCTTC
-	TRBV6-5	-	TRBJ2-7	CASSSQTYEQYF	TGTGCCAGCAGTTCCCAGACCTACGAGCAGTACTTC
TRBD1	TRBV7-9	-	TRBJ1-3	CASSLRDSRKGNTIYF	TGTGCCAGCAGCTTACGGGACAGCCGGAAGGGAAACACCATATATTTT
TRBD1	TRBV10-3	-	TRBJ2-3	CAIRTDRGRDTQYF	TGTGCCATCCGCACCGACAGGGGAAGGGATACGCAGTATTTT
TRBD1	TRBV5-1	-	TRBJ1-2	CASSHLQGAQGYGYTF	TGCGCCAGCAGCCACTTACAGGGGGCGCAGGGCTATGGCTACACCTTC
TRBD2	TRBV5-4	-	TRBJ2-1	CASSPTSGPSYNEQFF	TGTGCCAGCAGTCCGACTAGCGGGCCCTCCTACAATGAGCAGTTCTTC
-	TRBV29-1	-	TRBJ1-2	CSVEVALGVHGYTF	TGCAGCGTTGAAGTAGCCCTAGGGGTTCATGGCTACACCTTC
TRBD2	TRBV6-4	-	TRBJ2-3	CASSERLAGVDTQYF	TGTGCCAGCAGTGAACGACTAGCGGGAGTGGATACGCAGTATTTT
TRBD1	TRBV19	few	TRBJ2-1	CASSPRGQGAFYNEQFF	TGTGCCAGTAGTCCCAGAGGGCAGGGGGCGTTTTACAATGAGCAGTTCTTC
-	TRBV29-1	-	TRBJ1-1	CSVDPGGATEAFF	TGCAGCGTTGACCCGGGGGGGGCCACTGAAGCTTTCTTT